These 25 T cell receptor beta chains were all obtained from the same sample, sequenced in a study of T cells in Graves' hyperthyroidism and ophthalmopathy (dated by TCRdb to the late 2010s). The library was obtained by multiplex PCR. These reads were obtained on an Illumina HiSeq 2000. TCR beta CDR3 regions were amplified from RNA transcripts. For the first round of RT-PCR on the TCR CDR3, the HTBI primer set was used together with the Qiagen OneStep RT-PCR kit. The raw public reads went through TCRdb reprocessing: fastp at Q25, MiXCR clone calling, in-frame beta chains kept. Entries are consolidated by CDR3 protein sequence, retaining the most common genes and DNA. For this sample the table gives almost 600,000 distinct CDR3 sequences, of which roughly 46% were detected only once. Around 7.7% of the sample is held by the ten biggest clonotypes. Sequencing was done on a sample of peripheral blood or thyroid tissue (not recorded which). These receptors all come from a young woman with Graves' hyperthyroidism.

This clonotype has a handful of counts. The chain couples TRBV7-9 to TRBJ1-2; D unclear. Germline lookup yields CDR1 SEHNR and CDR2 FQNEAQ (reference sequence). The V and J ends lost 6 bases and 3 bases respectively, with 11 bases between them. The CDR3 runs to 13 residues. CDR3 amino acids: CASSESGDYGYTF. The CDR3 bases are TGTGCCAGCAGTGAATCCGGGGACTATGGCTACACCTTC.

This chain links TRBV10-3 with TRBJ2-1, with 12 bases identical to TRBD2. Unmatched junction bases numbered 9, after V lost 4 bases and J lost 5 bases. Germline CDR1 reads ENHRY; CDR2 reads SYGVKD. The CDR3 is 17 residues long. The CDR3 coding sequence is TGTGCCATCAGTGGGACTAGCGGGATCCCGATTGACAATGAGCAGTTCTTC. Amino acid sequence: CAISGTSGIPIDNEQFF.

As to this clonotype: An end of the junction differs from the germline gene, which may be a read error. The rearrangement uses TRBV20-1 and TRBJ1-2; 10 nucleotides align to TRBD1. CDR3 length: 13 residues. CDR1 and CDR2 from the germline V gene are DFQATT and SNEGSKA (reference sequence). The CDR3 DNA sequence: TGCAGTGCACCGACAGGGGGCGACTATGGCCACACCTTC. As protein: CSAPTGGDYGHTF.

Turning to this clonotype: Mismatch with germline at one junction end may stem from a read error. The V and J genes are TRBV7-9 and TRBJ1-2; D is ambiguous. The CDR3 runs 13 residues. Germline CDR1 reads SEHNR; CDR2 reads FQNEAQ (reference sequence). CDR3: CASSSSSNYGYTF. The CDR3 coding sequence is TGTGCTAGCAGCTCTTCTAGTAACTATGGCTACACCTTC.

CDR3 DNA: TGTGCCAGCAGCGCAGACAGGGGGAATGAGCAGTTCTTC. It codes for CASSADRGNEQFF. V gene TRBV7-2 combines with J gene TRBJ2-7, with 9 bases that match TRBD1. Judging by the DNA end, TRBJ2-1 fits better; the J call may be wrong. The CDR3 has 13 residues. Per the germline V gene, CDR1 is SGHTA and CDR2 is FQGNSA.

The rearrangement joins TRBV19 to TRBJ1-5; D call uncertain. The CDR3 length is 14 residues. The germline V and J ends were trimmed by 6 bases and 9 bases, with 18 bases remaining between them. Germline lookup yields CDR1 LNHDA and CDR2 SQIVND (reference sequence). CDR3 sequence: CASRPGWEIRPQHF. The CDR3 nucleotides are TGTGCCAGTAGACCAGGCTGGGAAATCAGGCCCCAGCATTTT.

This clonotype was counted many times. The chain employs TRBV12-3 or TRBV12-4 and TRBJ2-7; 10 bases agree with TRBD2. The length of the CDR3 is 14 residues. The V gene end was trimmed by 7 bases and the J gene end by 6 bases; junction bases not matched to a gene: 9. CDR3 nucleotide sequence: TGTGCCAGCACCCCTAGCGGGAGATGGTCCGAGCAGTACTTC. Protein sequence: CASTPSGRWSEQYF.

This chain links TRBV18 with TRBJ2-7; perhaps TRBD2 as D (5 bases). V dropped 5 bases and J dropped 7 bases, with 15 bases sitting between them. The germline CDR1 and CDR2 sequences are KGHSH and LQKENI. This CDR3 comprises 13 residues. This CDR3 is CASSEGPSREQYF. CDR3 DNA: TGTGCCAGCTCAGAGGGCCCGAGCAGGGAGCAGTACTTC.

This chain links TRBV29-1 with TRBJ2-7; D possibly corresponds to TRBD1 (6 bases). From germline, CDR1 is SQVTM and CDR2 ANQGSEA. The V and J ends lost 8 bases and 1 base respectively, with 15 bases between them. CDR3 length: 13 residues. The CDR3 coding sequence is TGCAGCTTAGAGGCAGGGGAATCCTACGAGCAGTACTTC. Translated: CSLEAGESYEQYF.

The rearrangement links TRBV20-1 to TRBJ2-5; D is unclear. The V end lost 6 bases, the J end lost 3 bases, and 17 bases lay between the germline ends. This CDR3 spans 14 amino acids. Germline lookup yields CDR1 DFQATT and CDR2 SNEGSKA (reference sequence). The CDR3 coding sequence is TGCAGTGCCGATAGACGGGCAGAAGAAGAGACCCAGTACTTC. Translating it yields CSADRRAEEETQYF.

This clonotype was found many times. The chain links TRBV4-2 to TRBJ2-7; D gene ambiguous. The CDR3 consists of 14 residues. Germline V CDR1 and CDR2: LGHNA, YNFKEQ. Trimming shortened V by 0 bases and J by 4 bases, and 10 bases separated the two germline ends. CDR3 sequence reads: CASSQDLSAYEQYF. Written as DNA, the CDR3 is TGTGCCAGCAGCCAAGATCTATCAGCGTACGAGCAGTACTTC.

This clonotype was detected many times. V is TRBV19 and J is TRBJ1-4; 9 bases agree with TRBD1. The CDR3 is 14 amino acids. With V trimmed by 3 bases and J by 6 bases, 2 bases remained unmatched. Germline V gene data show CDR1 as LNHDA and CDR2 as SQIVND (reference sequence). CDR3 DNA sequence: TGTGCCAGTAGTATGGGGACAGGGTATGAAAAACTGTTTTTT. It specifies CASSMGTGYEKLFF.

This clonotype was detected ten times or more. The chain uses TRBV29-1 and TRBJ2-5; maybe TRBD2 (7 bases). This CDR3 comprises 15 residues. The germline gives CDR1 SQVTM, CDR2 ANQGSEA. Trimming left V 4 bases short and J 5 bases short, with 20 bases between. The CDR3 sequence is CSVGGGQGDGETQYF. CDR3 nucleotide sequence: TGCAGCGTTGGGGGGGGACAAGGGGATGGGGAGACCCAGTACTTC.

This clonotype came up many times. The chain uses TRBV11-3 and TRBJ2-1; the match to TRBD2 covers 7 bases. The CDR3 runs to 16 residues. The germline gives CDR1 SGHNT, CDR2 YENEEA. Unmatched junction bases numbered 14, after V lost 5 bases and J lost 7 bases. In DNA form, the CDR3 reads TGTGCCAGCAGCCCAATGTGGGCGGGAGCACCGAATGAGCAGTTCTTC. This sequence encodes CASSPMWAGAPNEQFF.

This sequence joins TRBV20-1 and TRBJ1-2; 10 bases align to TRBD1. The V gene end was trimmed by 3 bases and the J gene end by 5 bases; junction bases not matched to a gene: 3. The CDR3 has 13 amino acids. CDR1 is DFQATT, CDR2 SNEGSKA, per germline (reference sequence). CDR3 sequence: CSARTGGAYGYTF. Written as DNA, the CDR3 is TGCAGTGCTAGGACAGGGGGCGCGTATGGCTACACCTTC.

This clonotype has just a few counts. The rearrangement joins TRBV20-1 to TRBJ1-3; unclear D gene. Trimming pared 0 bases from V and 0 bases from J, leaving 6 bases between. Germline CDR1 reads DFQATT; CDR2 reads SNEGSKA (reference sequence). The CDR3 is 14 residues long. Written as DNA, the CDR3 is TGCAGTGCTAGAGATCGCAGCTCTGGAAACACCATATATTTT. Amino acids: CSARDRSSGNTIYF.

This clonotype was observed many times. The chain has TRBV3-1 and TRBJ1-2, with D possibly TRBD1 on 5 matching bases. V was clipped by 1 base and J by 6 bases, with 27 bases between them. The CDR3 has 19 residues. CDR1 is LGHDT and CDR2 is YNNKEL in the germline V gene (reference sequence). In DNA, the CDR3 is TGTGCCAGCAGCCAAGTCTTTGGGCGAAAGGAGACAGCCACTGATGGCTACACCTTC. Amino acids: CASSQVFGRKETATDGYTF. Full variable domain (missing parts from reference TRBV3-1 and TRBJ1-2): DTAVSQTPKYLVTQMGNDKSIKCEQNLGHDTMYWYKQDSKKFLKIMFSYNNKELIINETVPNRFSPKSPDKAHLNLHINSLELGDSAVYFCASSQVFGRKETATDGYTFGSGTRLTVV.

The chain uses TRBV6-5 and TRBJ2-6; TRBD1 matches 9 bases. Germline CDR1 MNHEY, CDR2 SVGAGI. The length of the CDR3 is 16 residues. V lost 6 bases to trimming and J lost 2 bases; unmatched junction nucleotides: 5. In DNA form, the CDR3 reads TGTGCCAGCAGGATTACAGGGGGCACTGGGGCCAACGTCCTGACTTTC. Residues: CASRITGGTGANVLTF.

This clonotype has ten or more counts. J is TRBJ1-1 and V is TRBV10-3; perhaps TRBD1 as D (6 bases). V lost 10 bases and J 6 bases, leaving 21 bases between the germline ends. The germline CDR1 and CDR2 sequences are ENHRY and SYGVKD. The CDR3 loop spans 14 amino acids. CDR3 amino acids: CATYSAQGPSEAFF. CDR3 nucleotides: TGTGCCACTTATTCCGCGCAGGGGCCCTCTGAAGCTTTCTTT.

This clonotype appeared once. The chain links TRBV10-3 to TRBJ1-1, with D unresolved. The CDR3 runs 14 residues. Trimming removed 8 bases from V and 1 base from J, with 14 bases in between. Germline V CDR1 and CDR2: ENHRY, SYGVKD. The CDR3, as DNA: TGTGCCATCGGAGGAGGACTCTCGAACACTGAAGCTTTCTTT. Protein product: CAIGGGLSNTEAFF.

This clonotype has ten or more counts. The rearrangement joins TRBV20-1 to TRBJ2-7; possibly TRBD1 or TRBD2 for D (5 bases each). This CDR3 is built from 14 residues. Between the trimmed V and J ends, which lost 1 base and 1 base, there was a span of 11 bases. Germline values: CDR1 DFQATT, CDR2 SNEGSKA (reference sequence). CDR3: CSARGKGSSYEQYF. CDR3 in DNA: TGCAGTGCTAGAGGGAAGGGGAGTTCCTACGAGCAGTACTTC.

V is TRBV7-8 and J is TRBJ2-7, with D perhaps TRBD2 (6 bases). CDR3 length: 17 residues. Trimming shortened V by 4 bases and J by 5 bases, and 24 bases separated the two germline ends. Germline assignment: CDR1 SGHVS and CDR2 FQNEAQ. CDR3 region: CASSSHDATSFYHEQYF. The CDR3 coding sequence is TGTGCCAGCAGCTCGCACGACGCAACTAGCTTTTACCACGAGCAGTACTTC.

This clonotype was seen repeatedly, ten times or more. The CDR3 spells CASSAGLAGGLANTGELFF. The CDR3, as DNA: TGTGCCAGTAGTGCAGGACTAGCGGGAGGGTTGGCGAACACCGGGGAGCTGTTTTTT. The chain employs TRBV19 and TRBJ2-2, with 15 bases aligning to TRBD2. The germline V gene encodes CDR1 LNHDA and CDR2 SQIVND (reference sequence). CDR3 size: 19 residues. Trimming took 5 bases from V and 0 from J; bases not matched to a gene: 7. The whole variable domain, filled in from reference TRBV19 and TRBJ2-2, reads DGGITQSPKYLFRKEGQNVTLSCEQNLNHDAMYWYRQDPGQGLRLIYYSQIVNDFQKGDIAEGYSVSREKKESFPLTVTSAQKNPTAFYLCASSAGLAGGLANTGELFFGEGSRLTVL.

Notes on this clonotype: A much larger clone lies one base from this, so it may be a read error. This sequence joins TRBV5-1 and TRBJ1-3; D call uncertain. This CDR3 has 16 residues. The germline V gene has CDR1 SGHRS and CDR2 YFSETQ. CDR3 sequence reads: CASSLGTGRSGNTTYF. The CDR3 DNA reads as TGCGCCAGCAGCTTGGGTACCGGACGCTCTGGAAACACCACATATTTT.

The chain combines TRBV24-1 with TRBJ2-3, with 9 bases lining up with TRBD2. Germline trimming cut 4 bases from V and 3 bases from J; bases unmatched to any gene: 4. Looked up from germline, CDR1 is KGHDR and CDR2 is SFDVKD. The CDR3 totals 15 residues. The CDR3 reads CATSDQTSGTDTQYF. DNA for the CDR3: TGTGCCACCAGTGACCAAACTAGCGGGACAGATACGCAGTATTTT.